The 11 T cell receptor beta chains in this list originate from one sample, sequenced in a study of cytomegalovirus exposure and HLA in healthy donors. The primer mix had 60 Vbeta and 13 Jbeta primers. Using immunoSEQ multiplex PCR, the repertoire was profiled, and TCRdb retains in-frame clones only, with some absent. The table lists about 94,000 clones, 79% of them singletons. Sample: PBMCs. All receptors come from a woman aged 40 to 55 in good health and CMV-seronegative.

This chain connects TRBV9 to TRBJ2-2; 8 bases line up with TRBD2. The CDR3 is 16 residues long. V lost 5 bases and J lost 4; bases outside the gene matches: 10. The V gene's germline CDR1 is SGDLS and CDR2 YYNGEE. The CDR3 nucleotides read TGTGCCAGCAGTGATAATCGGGGGGGCCTCACCGGGGAGCTGTTTTTT. It codes for CASSDNRGGLTGELFF.

The chain employs TRBV19 and TRBJ1-5; perhaps TRBD1 as D (5 bases). The CDR3 is made up of 14 amino acids. The V gene lost 5 bases and the J gene lost 1 base, with 9 bases spanning the gap. Germline CDR1 is LNHDA and CDR2 is SQIVND (reference sequence). The CDR3 reads CASSLWGSNQPQHF. The CDR3 nucleotides read TGTGCCAGTAGTCTGTGGGGCAGCAATCAGCCCCAGCATTTT.

The chain combines TRBV4-2 with TRBJ2-2; 7 nucleotides agree with TRBD1. The CDR3 covers 14 residues. Germline CDR1 reads LGHNA; CDR2 reads YNFKEQ. V was pared by 2 bases and J by 5 bases, with 2 bases of the junction left unmatched. CDR3 residues: CASSQTDRTGELFF. As DNA, the CDR3 is TGTGCCAGCAGCCAAACGGACAGGACCGGGGAGCTGTTTTTT.

The gene calls are TRBV29-1 and TRBJ2-7, with 7 nucleotides matching TRBD2. The CDR3 is 13 residues long. With 6 bases clipped from V and 6 bases from J, the junction kept 11 bases outside the gene matches. Germline V gene lookup returns CDR1 SQVTM and CDR2 ANQGSEA. This CDR3 reads CSVSRRLAGEQYF. Written as DNA, the CDR3 is TGCAGCGTATCCCGGAGACTAGCAGGCGAGCAGTACTTC.

Turning to this clone: Sequence at one end of the junction differs from germline and may be a read error. The chain uses TRBV30 and TRBJ1-2; D is perhaps TRBD1 (5 bases). This CDR3 is 14 amino acids long. Germline V lookup: CDR1 GTSNPN, CDR2 SVGIG (reference sequence). The CDR3, as DNA: TGTGCCTGGAGTACCCGGGGGGGTAACCATGGCTACACCTTC. This codes for CAWSTRGGNHGYTF. Complete variable domain (other parts from reference TRBV30 and TRBJ1-2): SQTIHQWPATLVQPVGSPLSLECTVEGTSNPNLYWYRQAAGRGLQLLFYSVGIGQISSEVPQNLSASRPQDRQFILSSKKLLLSDSGFYLCAWSTRGGNHGYTFGSGTRLTVV.

Concerning this clone: In the same sample, other DNA sequences code for this CDR3. The chain employs TRBV29-1 and TRBJ2-2; D might be TRBD1 (6 bases). V lost 3 bases and J 2 bases, leaving 7 bases between the germline ends. Germline CDR1 is SQVTM and CDR2 is ANQGSEA. The CDR3 runs 13 residues. The chain's CDR3 is CSVDRGNTGELFF. The CDR3 DNA follows: TGCAGCGTTGACAGGGGCAACACCGGGGAGCTGTTTTTT.

This clone has only a few counts. In DNA form, the CDR3 reads TGTGCCAGCAGTTACGGACAGACCGAGAACACTGAAGCTTTCTTT. Protein product: CASSYGQTENTEAFF. The chain combines TRBV6-5 with TRBJ1-1; the D gene is possibly TRBD1 (6 bases). The CDR3 is 15 residues long. The germline V gene has CDR1 MNHEY and CDR2 SVGAGI. V shed 2 bases and J shed 1 base, with 11 bases lying between them.

This chain joins TRBV30 and TRBJ2-7; D is perhaps TRBD1 (5 bases). CDR1 is GTSNPN, CDR2 SVGIG, per germline (reference sequence). V lost 2 bases to trimming and J lost 2 bases, with 10 bases between them. CDR3 length: 13 residues. In DNA, the CDR3 is TGTGCCTGGAGTCAGGACAAGACCTACGAGCAGTACTTC. This codes for CAWSQDKTYEQYF.

CDR3 DNA: TGTGCCAGCAGAACTAGCGTTAGTGAGCAGTTCTTC. Its translation is CASRTSVSEQFF. V gene TRBV6-5 combines with J gene TRBJ2-1; 7 nucleotides line up with TRBD2. V lost 6 bases, J lost 9 bases, and 5 bases stayed unmatched. Germline loops: CDR1 MNHEY, CDR2 SVGAGI. The CDR3 is made up of 12 amino acids.

The rearrangement uses TRBV21-1 and TRBJ1-2. TRBV21-1 is recorded as a pseudogene. The CDR3 loop spans 15 amino acids. The CDR3 nucleotides are TGTGCCAGCAGCAAACAAGCGCAAGCTAACTATGGCTACACCTTC. This translates into CASSKQAQANYGYTF.

This chain uses TRBV15 with TRBJ2-7; 8 nucleotides align to TRBD1. Trimming at V came to 3 bases and at J to 4 bases, leaving 2 bases not matched to a gene. This CDR3 spans 13 amino acids. Per the germline V gene, CDR1 is LNHNV and CDR2 is YYDKDF (reference sequence). The CDR3 sequence: CATSSGQGYEQYF. Written as DNA, the CDR3 is TGTGCCACCAGCAGTGGACAGGGTTACGAGCAGTACTTC.